Reported below is one T cell receptor beta chain. A read error may be the cause here, since a much bigger clone is one base away. TCRdb used MiXCR to reprocess the PCR reads, holding one entry per CDR3 protein. The sample has under 650,000 distinct CDR3 sequences, about 20% seen once. Germline V gene data show CDR1 as SGHVS and CDR2 as FNYEAQ. The CDR3 loop spans 13 amino acids. V lost 6 bases to trimming and J lost 3 bases, with 12 bases between them. This record comes from a study of molecular identifiers for immune sequencing clone quantification. Naive CD8 libraries used about 19,000 to 1,000,000 sorted cells and 10%, 30% or 50% RNA. Naive CD8 T cells were sorted, and the gate applied was CD8+CD4-CCR7+CD45RA+.

The J gene is TRBJ2-7, the V gene TRBV7-6; TRBD2 might be the D (5 bases). What was sequenced was naive CD8+ T cells from blood, with Jurkat cell RNA spiked in. Subset in this sample: FACS-sorted CD8+CD4-CCR7+CD45RA+ naive T cells. The receptor comes from a human donor in good health. Some libraries in this study had Jurkat cell RNA spiked in. The CDR3 protein is CASSGGPDYEQYF. The CDR3 DNA reads as TGTGCCAGCAGTGGCGGGCCAGACTACGAGCAGTACTTC.